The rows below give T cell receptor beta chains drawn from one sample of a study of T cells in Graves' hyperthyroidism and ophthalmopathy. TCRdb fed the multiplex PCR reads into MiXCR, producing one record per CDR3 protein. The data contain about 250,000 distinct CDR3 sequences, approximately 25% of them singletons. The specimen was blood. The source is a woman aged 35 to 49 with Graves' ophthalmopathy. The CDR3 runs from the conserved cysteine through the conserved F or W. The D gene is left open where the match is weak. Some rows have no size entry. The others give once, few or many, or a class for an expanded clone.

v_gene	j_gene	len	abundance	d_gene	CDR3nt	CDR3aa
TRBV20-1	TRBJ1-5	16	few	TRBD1	TGCAGTGCAAACGGGGGAGGGACAGGGGTCGGGCAGCCCCAGCATTTT	CSANGGGTGVGQPQHF
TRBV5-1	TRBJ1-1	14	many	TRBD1	TGCGCCAGCAGCAAGGGGACAGCGAACACTGAAGCTTTCTTT	CASSKGTANTEAFF
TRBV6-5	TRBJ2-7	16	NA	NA	TGTGCCAGCAGTTACTCAGGGACGGGTCTGCCCTACGAGCAGTACTTC	CASSYSGTGLPYEQYF
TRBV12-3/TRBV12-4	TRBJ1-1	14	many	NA	TGTGCCAGCAGATTGACTACAGGGAACACTGAAGCTTTCTTT	CASRLTTGNTEAFF
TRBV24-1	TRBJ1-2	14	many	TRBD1	TGTGCCACCAGTAGGGCAGGGGGCAACTATGGCTACACCTTC	CATSRAGGNYGYTF
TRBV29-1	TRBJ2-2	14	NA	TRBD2	TGCAGCGGAAGACTAGCGGGAGGCACCGGGGAGCTGTTTTTT	CSGRLAGGTGELFF
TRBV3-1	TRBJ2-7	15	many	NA	TGTGCCAGCAGCCTGTCAACCAGAGCGGTCTACGAGCAGTACTTC	CASSLSTRAVYEQYF
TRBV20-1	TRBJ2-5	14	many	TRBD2	TGCAGGGCAATACTAGCGGGAACCCAAGAGACCCAGTACTTC	CRAILAGTQETQYF
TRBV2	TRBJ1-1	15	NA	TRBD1	TGTGCCAGCAGTGGGGACAGGGGGCGGAACACTGAAGCTTTCTTT	CASSGDRGRNTEAFF
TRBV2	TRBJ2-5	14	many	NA	TGTGCCAGCAGTCTAGGGACACGGGGGGAGACCCAGTACTTC	CASSLGTRGETQYF
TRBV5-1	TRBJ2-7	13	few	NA	TGCGCCAGCTTTACAAGGGAATTAGACGAGCAGTACTTC	CASFTRELDEQYF
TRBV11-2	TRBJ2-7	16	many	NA	TGTGCCAGCAGCCCCCCCGGCCTAGCGCTTCGATACGAGCAGTACTTC	CASSPPGLALRYEQYF
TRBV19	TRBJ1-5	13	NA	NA	TGTGCCAGTAGTATAAGTTGGTATCAGCCCCAGCATTTT	CASSISWYQPQHF
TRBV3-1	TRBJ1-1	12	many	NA	TGTGCCAGCAGCCAAGGAAGCAGGGAAGCTTTCTTT	CASSQGSREAFF
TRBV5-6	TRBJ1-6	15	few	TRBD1	TGTGCCAGCAGCTTGCCGGGACAGGGGACATCACCCCTCCACTTT	CASSLPGQGTSPLHF
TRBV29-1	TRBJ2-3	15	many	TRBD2	TGCAGCGTTGTGAGGGGGACTAGCGGCACAGATACGCAGTATTTT	CSVVRGTSGTDTQYF
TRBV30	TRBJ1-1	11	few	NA	TGTGCCTGGAGTGGCAGGGGCGACGCTTTCTTT	CAWSGRGDAFF